The 11 T cell receptor beta chains listed next were all sequenced from one sample in a study of blood T cells in healthy people across ages. A sample-barcoded 5' primer and a J-beta primer mix were used in a second PCR of roughly 6 to 11 cycles. TCRdb used MiXCR to reprocess the 5' RACE reads, holding one entry per CDR3 protein. The table lists around 710,000 distinct CDR3 sequences, 35% to 45% of them singletons. Sample: blood. The source is a woman aged 55-69 years in good health.

This clonotype was observed a handful of times. The rearrangement joins TRBV11-3 to TRBJ2-1; D remains unclear. Germline CDR1 SGHNT, CDR2 YENEEA. Between the trimmed V and J ends, which lost 1 base and 0 bases, there was a span of 7 bases. The CDR3 has 15 residues. The CDR3 protein is CASSLGPISYNEQFF. CDR3 DNA sequence: TGTGCCAGCAGCTTAGGGCCCATCTCCTACAATGAGCAGTTCTTC.

This clonotype was found a few times. This chain links TRBV7-2 with TRBJ2-1, with TRBD2 matching 8 bases. The J call is in doubt because the DNA end fits TRBJ2-7 better. CDR1 is SGHTA and CDR2 is FQGNSA in the germline V gene. The length of the CDR3 is 17 residues. The CDR3 sequence: CASSFPPSGSPHNEQYF. The CDR3 DNA reads as TGTGCCAGCAGCTTCCCCCCAAGCGGGAGTCCCCACAATGAGCAGTACTTC.

The chain carries TRBV7-2 and TRBJ1-2; 10 nucleotides agree with TRBD1. Per germline, CDR1 SGHTA and CDR2 FQGNSA. This CDR3 is built from 15 residues. V lost 5 bases to trimming and J lost 3 bases; unmatched junction nucleotides: 6. As DNA, the CDR3 is TGTGCCAGCAGCCCCAGGACAGGGGGGCACTATGGCTACACCTTC. It codes for CASSPRTGGHYGYTF. The full variable domain, its missing parts supplied by reference TRBV7-2 and TRBJ1-2, is GAGVSQSPSNKVTEKGKDVELRCDPISGHTALYWYRQSLGQGLEFLIYFQGNSAPDKSGLPSDRFSAERTGGSVSTLTIQRTQQEDSAVYLCASSPRTGGHYGYTFGSGTRLTVV.

Only a few counts were recorded for this clonotype. The V gene is TRBV5-5, the J gene TRBJ2-3; 8 positions match TRBD2. CDR3 size: 16 residues. Unmatched junction bases numbered 5, after V lost 0 bases and J lost 2 bases. Germline-derived CDR1 and CDR2 are SGHKS and YYEKEE (reference sequence). Here the CDR3 reads CASSLAGGDLTDTQYF. In nucleotides, the CDR3 is TGTGCCAGCAGCTTGGCCGGGGGGGACCTCACAGATACGCAGTATTTT.

This clonotype was counted between two and nine times. The chain employs TRBV11-1 and TRBJ2-5; D gene unclear. Germline-derived CDR1 and CDR2 are SGHAT and FQDESV (reference sequence). There are 13 residues in the CDR3. Trimming pared 4 bases from V and 3 bases from J, leaving 9 bases between. CDR3 sequence reads: CASSCAGKETQYF. The CDR3 bases are TGTGCCAGCAGCTGTGCTGGTAAAGAGACCCAGTACTTC.

This chain joins TRBV12-3 or TRBV12-4 and TRBJ1-4; 8 bases fit TRBD1. This CDR3 is 15 amino acids long. V gave up 5 bases and J gave up 8 bases; unmatched junction bases: 10. DNA of the CDR3: TGTGCCAGCAGTAGCCGACAGGGGACCATCGAAAAACTGTTTTTT. The encoded protein is CASSSRQGTIEKLFF.

For this clonotype: It may be a read error: a sequence one base away is much more abundant. The CDR3 bases are TGTGCCAGCAGCCACGGTGACAGACCTACGCGGTATTTT. Amino acid sequence: CASSHGDRPTRYF. The rearrangement uses TRBV7-2 and TRBJ2-3, with TRBD1 as a possible D gene (5 bases). The CDR3 totals 13 residues. Germline V gene sequence: CDR1 SGHTA, CDR2 FQGNSA.

The gene calls are TRBV5-5 and TRBJ2-3; D not certain. The CDR3 length is 13 residues. Germline V gene sequence: CDR1 SGHKS, CDR2 YYEKEE (reference sequence). The V gene lost 5 bases and the J gene lost 5 bases, with 12 bases spanning the gap. The CDR3 coding sequence is TGTGCCAGCAGTCCCCAGCGCATAGATACGCAGTATTTT. Its translation is CASSPQRIDTQYF.

The gene calls are TRBV5-1 and TRBJ2-1; D might be TRBD2 (5 bases). This CDR3 has 11 residues. Looked up from germline, CDR1 is SGHRS and CDR2 is YFSETQ. Between the trimmed V and J ends, which lost 6 bases and 10 bases, there was a span of 11 bases. CDR3 loop: CASKDSWEQFF. CDR3 coding DNA: TGCGCCAGCAAGGACTCCTGGGAGCAGTTCTTC. Full variable domain (remainder filled in from reference TRBV5-1 and TRBJ2-1): KAGVTQTPRYLIKTRGQQVTLSCSPISGHRSVSWYQQTPGQGLQFLFEYFSETQRNKGNFPGRFSGRQFSNSRSEMNVSTLELGDSALYLCASKDSWEQFFGPGTRLTVL.

The chain recombines TRBV27 with TRBJ2-7; the D call may be TRBD1 or TRBD2 (5 bases each). The CDR3 is made up of 14 amino acids. Trimming took off 6 bases at V and 1 base at J, with 13 bases between the two ends. Looked up from germline, CDR1 is MNHEY and CDR2 is SMNVEV (reference sequence). The chain's CDR3 is CASSHGAGSYEQYF. The CDR3 region has the DNA TGTGCCAGCAGCCACGGGGCCGGTTCCTACGAGCAGTACTTC.

This clonotype was seen repeatedly, ten times or more. This rearrangement joins TRBV20-1 to TRBJ2-1; D is possibly TRBD1 (6 bases). The CDR3 sequence is 13 residues long. The V end was cut by 5 bases, the J end by 3 bases, with 11 bases between. The V gene's germline CDR1 is DFQATT and CDR2 SNEGSKA (reference sequence). The CDR3: CSADGTSYNEQFF. The CDR3 DNA reads as TGCAGTGCTGATGGGACAAGCTACAATGAGCAGTTCTTC.